The clone carrying this T cell receptor beta chain was detected many times. Its antigen is unknown. V was trimmed by 6 bases and J by 4 bases, leaving 10 bases between them. Per germline, CDR1 DFQATT and CDR2 SNEGSKA (reference sequence). The CDR3 is 12 amino acids. The source of the sample is a study of post-analysis software for immune sequencing data. Study outcomes and limitations: Relative to controls, patients had several TRBV segments at higher frequency, with TRBV5-6, TRBV5-1 and TRBV20-1 among these.

TCR beta cDNA libraries had unique molecular identifiers. Starting from about 0.94 to 9.7 million T cells, the study yielded about 540,000 cDNA molecules. MiXCR was run by TCRdb on the PCR reads, yielding one entry per CDR3 protein. Of a few hundred thousand distinct CDR3 sequences in the sample, 35% to 40% are singletons; the top ten hold under 5%. The sequence was obtained from a girl aged 5-17 years with multiple sclerosis. Sequenced: blood. The chain links TRBV20-1 to TRBJ1-5; D is uncertain. The CDR3 sequence is CSANRLNQPQHF. The CDR3 DNA follows: TGCAGTGCCAATCGGTTGAATCAGCCCCAGCATTTT.